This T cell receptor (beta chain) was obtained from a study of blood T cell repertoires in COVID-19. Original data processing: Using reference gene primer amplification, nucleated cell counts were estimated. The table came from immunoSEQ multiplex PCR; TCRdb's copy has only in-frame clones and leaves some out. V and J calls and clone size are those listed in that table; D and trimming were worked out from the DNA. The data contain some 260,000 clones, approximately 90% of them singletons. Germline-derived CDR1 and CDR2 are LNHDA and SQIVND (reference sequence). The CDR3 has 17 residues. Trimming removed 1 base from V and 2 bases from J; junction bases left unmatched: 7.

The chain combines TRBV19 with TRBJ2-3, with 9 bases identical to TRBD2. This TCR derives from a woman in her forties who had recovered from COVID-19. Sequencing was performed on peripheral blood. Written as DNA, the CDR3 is TGTGCCAGTAGTATAGGTCCGGCGGGAGGGCTCACAGATACGCAGTATTTT. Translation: CASSIGPAGGLTDTQYF.